Presented here are 14 T cell receptor beta chains from one specimen sequenced in a study of blood T cells in healthy people across ages. A second PCR, run for about 7 to 11 cycles, used a sample-barcoded 5' primer plus a J-beta primer mix. Each CDR3 protein is one row after TCRdb ran MiXCR on the 5' RACE reads. Seen here are around 1,100,000 distinct CDR3 sequences, 35% to 40% observed once, and the top ten hold about an eighth. The sample consisted of blood. Receptors were obtained from a young man in good health.

The rearrangement links TRBV7-9 to TRBJ1-1; TRBD1 is a possible D gene (5 bases). The ends were cut back, 4 bases at V and 1 base at J, with 13 bases in the middle. The CDR3 length is 15 residues. Germline values: CDR1 SEHNR, CDR2 FQNEAQ (reference sequence). The CDR3 region has the DNA TGTGCCAGCAGCTCTACAGGAGTTCAGAACACTGAAGCTTTCTTT. The encoded protein is CASSSTGVQNTEAFF.

V usage is TRBV20-1 and J usage is TRBJ1-4, with unresolved D. Germline V CDR1 and CDR2: DFQATT, SNEGSKA (reference sequence). The CDR3 is 12 amino acids. Trimming shortened V by 0 bases and J by 10 bases, and 9 bases separated the two germline ends. The CDR3 DNA reads as TGCAGTGCTAGAGATCTCGAGGGAAAACTGTTTTTT. Translating it yields CSARDLEGKLFF.

As regards this clonotype: The junction departs from the called germline gene at one end, perhaps through a read error. The chain is built from TRBV4-2 and TRBJ2-7; maybe TRBD1 (7 bases). Germline V gives CDR1 LGHNA, CDR2 YNFKEQ. This CDR3 comprises 13 residues. The CDR3 DNA reads as TGTGCCGGCAGCTTACACAGGGGAGGCGAGCAGTACTTC. Its translation: CAGSLHRGGEQYF.

This chain uses TRBV29-1 with TRBJ1-2, with 8 positions matching TRBD1. Germline V lookup: CDR1 SQVTM, CDR2 ANQGSEA. Trimming at V came to 7 bases and at J to 6 bases, leaving 13 bases not matched to a gene. This CDR3 contains 14 residues. The CDR3 spells CSGYDRGALDGYTF. The CDR3 region has the DNA TGCAGCGGCTATGACAGGGGCGCCCTAGATGGCTACACCTTC.

Only a few counts were recorded for this clonotype. The rearrangement joins TRBV4-1 to TRBJ1-3; a possible D gene is TRBD1 (6 bases). This CDR3 spans 15 amino acids. Trimming pared 3 bases from V and 8 bases from J, leaving 17 bases between. CDR1 is MGHRA, CDR2 YSYEKL, per germline. The CDR3: CASSQQGRRLDTIYF. CDR3 bases: TGCGCCAGCAGCCAGCAGGGGCGTAGATTGGACACCATATATTTT.

The rearrangement joins TRBV9 to TRBJ2-7; 7 bases are shared with TRBD1. Germline CDR1 and CDR2: SGDLS and YYNGEE. Trimming cost V 0 bases and J 7 bases; bases outside gene matches: 7. This CDR3 region has 14 residues. CDR3 region: CASSVEGGADEQYF. The CDR3 DNA reads TGTGCCAGCAGCGTAGAAGGGGGCGCGGATGAGCAGTACTTC.

This sequence joins TRBV13 and TRBJ1-2; D remains ambiguous. Germline CDR1 reads PRHDT; CDR2 reads FYEKMQ (reference sequence). The CDR3 loop spans 15 amino acids. V lost 5 bases to trimming and J lost 2 bases, with 15 bases between them. CDR3 amino acids: CASSPADQKNYGYTF. Written as DNA, the CDR3 is TGTGCCAGCAGCCCAGCGGACCAGAAGAACTATGGCTACACCTTC.

In its sample, this clonotype was seen many times. The chain couples TRBV20-1 to TRBJ1-6, with D possibly matching TRBD1 (6 bases). The V and J ends lost 1 base and 7 bases respectively, with 14 bases between them. There are 15 residues in the CDR3. CDR1 and CDR2 from the germline V gene are DFQATT and SNEGSKA (reference sequence). The CDR3 bases are TGCAGTGCTAGAGCGCCGGGACAAAAAAATTCACCCCTCCACTTT. It encodes CSARAPGQKNSPLHF.

The CDR3 sequence: CASSFVLNYGYTF. The CDR3 nucleotides are TGTGCCAGCAGTTTCGTGCTCAACTATGGCTACACCTTC. V and J are TRBV28 and TRBJ1-2; no clear D. Trimming removed 3 bases at V and 2 bases at J, with 7 bases between. CDR3 size: 13 residues. The germline V gene has CDR1 MDHEN and CDR2 SYDVKM.

In this sample, this clonotype turned up a few times. The V and J genes are TRBV7-9 and TRBJ2-7, with D unresolved. The V and J ends lost 5 bases and 2 bases respectively, with 7 bases between them. CDR3 length: 12 amino acids. Germline CDR1 and CDR2: SEHNR and FQNEAQ (reference sequence). As DNA, the CDR3 is TGTGCCAGCAGCACACCTCCCTACGAGCAGTACTTC. Its translation: CASSTPPYEQYF.

This clonotype has more than one count but fewer than ten. This chain links TRBV12-3 or TRBV12-4 with TRBJ2-1; D may be TRBD1 or TRBD2 (5 bases each). The CDR3 runs to 15 residues. Trimming removed 7 bases from V and 0 bases from J, with 13 bases in between. CDR3 sequence (DNA): TGTGCCAGCAACCTGGGGACCCCCTCCTACAATGAGCAGTTCTTC. As protein: CASNLGTPSYNEQFF.

There are a few counts of this clonotype. This chain joins TRBV12-5 and TRBJ2-1, with TRBD1 as a possible D gene (6 bases). From germline, CDR1 is LGHNT and CDR2 FRNRAP. The CDR3 is 15 residues long. V lost 5 bases and J 3 bases, leaving 14 bases between the germline ends. The CDR3 sequence is CASGPAKGVYNEQFF. In DNA form, the CDR3 reads TGTGCTAGTGGTCCCGCTAAGGGGGTCTACAATGAGCAGTTCTTC. Full variable domain (outside the CDR3, taken from reference TRBV12-5 and TRBJ2-1): DARVTQTPRHKVTEMGQEVTMRCQPILGHNTVFWYRQTMMQGLELLAYFRNRAPLDDSGMPKDRFSAEMPDATLATLKIQPSEPRDSAVYFCASGPAKGVYNEQFFGPGTRLTVL.

This clonotype was seen only a few times. The genes are TRBV20-1 and TRBJ2-7; TRBD1 or TRBD2 may be the D gene (6 bases each). In germline, CDR1 is DFQATT, CDR2 SNEGSKA (reference sequence). Deletions cut 1 base from V and 1 base from J, with 11 bases between. This CDR3 contains 14 residues. DNA of the CDR3: TGCAGTGCTAGAGGCGGGACAAATTCCTACGAGCAGTACTTC. It encodes CSARGGTNSYEQYF.

Many counts were recorded for this clonotype. This sequence joins TRBV10-3 and TRBJ1-2; D ambiguous. This CDR3 has 13 residues. Trimming took 2 bases from V and 2 from J, leaving 6 bases between them. The V gene's germline CDR1 is ENHRY and CDR2 SYGVKD. The CDR3 here is CAISETGNYGYTF. CDR3 nucleotide sequence: TGTGCCATCAGTGAGACGGGAAACTATGGCTACACCTTC.